These T cell receptor beta chains were read from a single sample in a study of blood T cell repertoires in COVID-19. Only in-frame clones appear in the TCRdb table, and some are missing; sequencing was by immunoSEQ multiplex PCR. The repertoire includes 150,000 to 200,000 clones, about 86% of them detected once, and 3.5% to 4% sits in the top ten. The material sequenced was peripheral blood. These receptors were taken from a woman in her 70s with acute or convalescent COVID-19. Both conserved end residues are trimmed from each CDR3. Each record gives: J gene, V gene, CDR3 protein.

J: TRBJ2-2
V: TRBV7-6
CDR3: ASSELAGGSRNTGELF

J: TRBJ2-7
V: TRBV9
CDR3: ASSFHSSASYEQY

J: TRBJ2-2
V: TRBV6-2/TRBV6-3
CDR3: ASSLRGQLGTGELF

J: TRBJ1-1
V: TRBV6-2/TRBV6-3
CDR3: ASSLMTGYEAF

J: TRBJ1-2
V: TRBV6-6
CDR3: ASSLRGQGPAPNYGYT

J: TRBJ1-1
V: TRBV19
CDR3: ASSISAVGDEAF

J: TRBJ2-7
V: TRBV7-2
CDR3: ASSLGEGYYEQY

J: TRBJ2-7
V: TRBV28
CDR3: ASSVGTGLEQY

J: TRBJ2-5
V: TRBV18
CDR3: ASSPGSGAETQY

J: TRBJ1-2
V: TRBV27
CDR3: ASSITGVGYT

J: TRBJ1-5
V: TRBV28
CDR3: ASSLLGGSNQPQH

J: TRBJ1-6
V: TRBV24-1
CDR3: ATRQTGENSPLH

J: TRBJ1-4
V: TRBV5-4
CDR3: ASSLRLGGGATEKLF

J: TRBJ2-3
V: TRBV3-1/TRBV3-2
CDR3: ASSRGGQDTQY

J: TRBJ2-5
V: TRBV7-3
CDR3: ASSRGGGETQY

J: TRBJ1-5
V: TRBV19
CDR3: ASSMDRGSNQPQH

J: TRBJ1-2
V: TRBV5-6
CDR3: ASSQRTGQGGLYT

J: TRBJ2-3
V: TRBV7-9
CDR3: ASFSGSTDTQY

J: TRBJ2-3
V: TRBV5-4
CDR3: ASSTDPQGADTQY

J: TRBJ2-7
V: TRBV5-5
CDR3: ASSLGLDGAYEQY

J: TRBJ1-1
V: TRBV4-1
CDR3: ASRFTKGAEDTEAF

J: TRBJ2-7
V: TRBV6-5
CDR3: ASSSSGIYTNEQY

J: TRBJ2-1
V: TRBV3-1/TRBV3-2
CDR3: ASSQLPGTSGGAYNEQF

J: TRBJ2-3
V: TRBV2
CDR3: ASRTGGWADTQY

J: TRBJ1-2
V: TRBV9
CDR3: ASSVEARPLYGYT

J: TRBJ1-6
V: TRBV30
CDR3: AWSFGPSGSPLH

J: TRBJ1-2
V: TRBV12-3/TRBV12-4
CDR3: ASSFLRGYGYT

J: TRBJ2-7
V: TRBV5-1
CDR3: ASSLGLARGAPYEQY

J: TRBJ1-6
V: TRBV10-2
CDR3: ASSATGTGQSPLH

J: TRBJ2-3
V: TRBV6-5
CDR3: ASRAPGTRSDTQY

J: TRBJ2-1
V: TRBV7-9
CDR3: ASSLRPAGVGHNEQF

J: TRBJ2-7
V: TRBV14
CDR3: ASSQDITGTPVYEQY

J: TRBJ1-2
V: TRBV7-9
CDR3: ASSLGIGHLSNYGYT

J: TRBJ1-1
V: TRBV11-3
CDR3: ASSFRQYTEAF

J: TRBJ1-1
V: TRBV18
CDR3: ASSPGFRGLNTEAF

J: TRBJ1-3
V: TRBV6-4
CDR3: ASSDGEQQRNTIY